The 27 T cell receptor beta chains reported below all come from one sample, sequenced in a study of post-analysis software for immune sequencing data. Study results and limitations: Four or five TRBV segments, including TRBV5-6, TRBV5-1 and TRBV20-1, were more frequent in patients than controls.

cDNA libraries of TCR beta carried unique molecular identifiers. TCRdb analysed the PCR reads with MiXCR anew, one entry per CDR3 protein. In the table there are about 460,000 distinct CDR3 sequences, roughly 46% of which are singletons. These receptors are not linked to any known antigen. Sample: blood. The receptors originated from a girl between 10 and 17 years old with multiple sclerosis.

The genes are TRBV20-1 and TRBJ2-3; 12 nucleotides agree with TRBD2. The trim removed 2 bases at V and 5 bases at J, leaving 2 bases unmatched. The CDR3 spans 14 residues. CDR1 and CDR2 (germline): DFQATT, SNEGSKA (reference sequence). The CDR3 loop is CSARLTSGRDTQYF. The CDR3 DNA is TGCAGTGCTAGATTGACTAGCGGGAGAGATACGCAGTATTTT.

The CDR3: CASSVPSGINTGELFF. CDR3 nucleotides: TGTGCCAGCAGCGTTCCTAGCGGGATAAACACCGGGGAGCTGTTTTTT. The rearrangement uses TRBV9 and TRBJ2-2, with TRBD2 matching 9 bases. The ends lost 2 bases at V and 2 bases at J; junction bases unmatched: 4. CDR1 SGDLS and CDR2 YYNGEE come from the germline V gene. CDR3 length: 16 residues.

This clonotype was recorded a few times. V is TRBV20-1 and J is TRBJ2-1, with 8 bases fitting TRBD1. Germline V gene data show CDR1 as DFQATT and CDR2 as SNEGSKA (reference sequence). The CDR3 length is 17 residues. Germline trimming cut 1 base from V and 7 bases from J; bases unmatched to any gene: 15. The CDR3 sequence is CSARGIPEDRVMNEQFF. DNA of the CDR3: TGCAGTGCTAGAGGAATTCCCGAGGACAGGGTAATGAATGAGCAGTTCTTC.

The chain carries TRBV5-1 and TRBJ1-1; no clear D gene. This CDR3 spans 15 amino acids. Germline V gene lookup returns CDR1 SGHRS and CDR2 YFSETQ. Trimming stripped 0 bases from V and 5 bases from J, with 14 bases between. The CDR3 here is CASSLGQIPHTEAFF. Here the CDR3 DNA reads TGCGCCAGCAGCTTGGGGCAGATCCCTCATACTGAAGCTTTCTTT.

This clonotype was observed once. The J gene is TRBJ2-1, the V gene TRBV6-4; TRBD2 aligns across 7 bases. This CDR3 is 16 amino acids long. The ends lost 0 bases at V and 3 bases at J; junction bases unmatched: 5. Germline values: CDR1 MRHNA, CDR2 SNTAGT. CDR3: CASSDSSSGDYNEQFF. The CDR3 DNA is TGTGCCAGCAGTGACTCTTCTAGCGGAGACTACAATGAGCAGTTCTTC.

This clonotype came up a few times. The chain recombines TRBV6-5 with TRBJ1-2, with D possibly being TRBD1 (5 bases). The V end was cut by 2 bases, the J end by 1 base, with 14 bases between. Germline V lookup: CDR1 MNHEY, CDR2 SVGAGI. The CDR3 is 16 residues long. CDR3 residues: CASSYQLKGFNYGYTF. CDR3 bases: TGTGCCAGCAGTTACCAATTAAAGGGGTTTAACTATGGCTACACCTTC.

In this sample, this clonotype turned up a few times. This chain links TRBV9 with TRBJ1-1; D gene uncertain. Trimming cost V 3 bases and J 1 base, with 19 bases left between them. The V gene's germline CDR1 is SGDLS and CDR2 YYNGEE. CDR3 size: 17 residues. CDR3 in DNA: TGTGCCAGCAGCGCACCACCAAGCGGCAGCCGGAACACTGAAGCTTTCTTT. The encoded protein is CASSAPPSGSRNTEAFF.

CDR3: CASSPRAGVGNEQFF. Written as DNA, the CDR3 is TGTGCCAGCAGCCCCCGAGCGGGAGTAGGTAATGAGCAGTTCTTC. V is TRBV7-3 and J is TRBJ2-1, with 8 bases fitting TRBD2. Germline-derived CDR1 and CDR2 are SGHTA and FQGTGA. V gave up 5 bases and J gave up 7 bases; unmatched junction bases: 10. This CDR3 has 15 amino acids.

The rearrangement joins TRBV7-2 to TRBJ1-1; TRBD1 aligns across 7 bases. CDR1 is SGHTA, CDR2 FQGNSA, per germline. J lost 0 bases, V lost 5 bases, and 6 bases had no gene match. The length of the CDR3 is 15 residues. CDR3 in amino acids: CASSTWDSLNTEAFF. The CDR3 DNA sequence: TGTGCCAGCAGCACATGGGACAGCTTGAACACTGAAGCTTTCTTT.

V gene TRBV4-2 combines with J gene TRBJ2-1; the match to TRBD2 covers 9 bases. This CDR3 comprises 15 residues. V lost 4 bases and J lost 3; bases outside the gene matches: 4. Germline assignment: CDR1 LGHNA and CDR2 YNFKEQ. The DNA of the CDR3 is TGTGCCAGCAGCCCACTAGCGGGCAACTACAATGAGCAGTTCTTC. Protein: CASSPLAGNYNEQFF.

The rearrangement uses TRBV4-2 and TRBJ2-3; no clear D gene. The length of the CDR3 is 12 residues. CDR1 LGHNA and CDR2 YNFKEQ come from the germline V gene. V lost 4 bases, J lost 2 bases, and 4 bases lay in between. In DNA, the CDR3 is TGTGCCAGCAGCCGACTCACAGATACGCAGTATTTT. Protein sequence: CASSRLTDTQYF.

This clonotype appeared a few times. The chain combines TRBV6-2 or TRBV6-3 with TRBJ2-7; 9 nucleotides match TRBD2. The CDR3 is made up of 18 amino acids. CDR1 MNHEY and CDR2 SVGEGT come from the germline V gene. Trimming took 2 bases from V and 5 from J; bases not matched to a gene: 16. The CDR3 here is CASSYPGKVSGRPHEQYF. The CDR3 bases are TGTGCCAGCAGTTACCCCGGTAAGGTTAGCGGGAGACCCCACGAGCAGTACTTC.

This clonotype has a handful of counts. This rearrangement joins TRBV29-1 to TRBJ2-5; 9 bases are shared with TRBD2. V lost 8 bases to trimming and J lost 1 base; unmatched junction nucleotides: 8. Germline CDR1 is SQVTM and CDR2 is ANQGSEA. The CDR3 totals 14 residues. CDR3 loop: CSLAGISPQETQYF. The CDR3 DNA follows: TGCAGCCTAGCGGGAATATCGCCCCAAGAGACCCAGTACTTC.

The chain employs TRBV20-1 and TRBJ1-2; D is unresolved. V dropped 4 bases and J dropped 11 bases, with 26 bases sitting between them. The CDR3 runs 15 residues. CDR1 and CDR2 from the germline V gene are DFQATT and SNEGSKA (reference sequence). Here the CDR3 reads CSAILAAYEAVRYTF. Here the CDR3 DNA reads TGCAGTGCTATTCTCGCCGCCTATGAGGCAGTCAGGTACACCTTC.

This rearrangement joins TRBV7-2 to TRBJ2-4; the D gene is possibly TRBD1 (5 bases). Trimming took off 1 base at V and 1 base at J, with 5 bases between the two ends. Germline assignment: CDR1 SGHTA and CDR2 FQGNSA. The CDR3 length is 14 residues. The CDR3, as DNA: TGTGCCAGCAGCTTAGACAGGGCCAAAAACATTCAGTACTTC. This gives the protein CASSLDRAKNIQYF.

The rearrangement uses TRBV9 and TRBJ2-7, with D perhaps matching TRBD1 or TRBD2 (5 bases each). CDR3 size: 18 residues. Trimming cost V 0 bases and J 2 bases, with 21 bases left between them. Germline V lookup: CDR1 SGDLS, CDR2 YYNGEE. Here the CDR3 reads CASSVGVSGPQSPYEQYF. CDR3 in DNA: TGTGCCAGCAGCGTAGGCGTTTCGGGGCCCCAGAGCCCCTACGAGCAGTACTTC.

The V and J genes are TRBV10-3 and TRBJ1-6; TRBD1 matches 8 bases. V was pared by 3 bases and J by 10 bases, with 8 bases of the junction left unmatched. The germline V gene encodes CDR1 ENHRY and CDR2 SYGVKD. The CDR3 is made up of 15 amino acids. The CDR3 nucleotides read TGTGCCATCAGTGACCCGGCCAGGGGGCAATCACCCCTCCACTTT. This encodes CAISDPARGQSPLHF.

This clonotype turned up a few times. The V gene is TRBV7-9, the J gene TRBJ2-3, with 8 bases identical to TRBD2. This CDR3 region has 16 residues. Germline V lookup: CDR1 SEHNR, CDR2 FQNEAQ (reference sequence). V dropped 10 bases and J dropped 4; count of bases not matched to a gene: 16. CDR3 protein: CAIEVPGGPIADTQYF. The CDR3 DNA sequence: TGTGCCATCGAAGTGCCGGGAGGGCCGATCGCAGATACGCAGTATTTT. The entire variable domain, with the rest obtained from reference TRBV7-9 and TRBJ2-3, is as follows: DTGVSQNPRHKITKRGQNVTFRCDPISEHNRLYWYRQTLGQGPEFLTYFQNEAQLEKSRLLSDRFSAERPKGSFSTLEIQRTEQGDSAMYLCAIEVPGGPIADTQYFGPGTRLTVL.

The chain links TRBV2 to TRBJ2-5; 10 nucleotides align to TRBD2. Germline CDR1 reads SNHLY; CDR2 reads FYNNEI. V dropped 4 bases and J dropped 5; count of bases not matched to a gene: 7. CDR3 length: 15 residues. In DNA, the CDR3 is TGTGCCAGCAGTGCGGAGCGGGAGGGATTGGAGACCCAGTACTTC. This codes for CASSAEREGLETQYF.

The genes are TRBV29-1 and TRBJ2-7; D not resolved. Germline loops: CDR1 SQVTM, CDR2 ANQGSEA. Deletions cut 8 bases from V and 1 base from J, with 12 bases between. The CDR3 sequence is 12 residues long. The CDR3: CSYTWDSYEQYF. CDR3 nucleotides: TGCAGCTATACCTGGGATTCCTACGAGCAGTACTTC.

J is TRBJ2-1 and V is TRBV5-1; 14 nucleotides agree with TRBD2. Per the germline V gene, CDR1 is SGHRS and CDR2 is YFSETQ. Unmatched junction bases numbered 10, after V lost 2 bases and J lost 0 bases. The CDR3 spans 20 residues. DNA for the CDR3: TGCGCCAGCAGCTTTGGATTGGGACTAGCGGGAGTAAGCTCCTACAATGAGCAGTTCTTC. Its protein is CASSFGLGLAGVSSYNEQFF.

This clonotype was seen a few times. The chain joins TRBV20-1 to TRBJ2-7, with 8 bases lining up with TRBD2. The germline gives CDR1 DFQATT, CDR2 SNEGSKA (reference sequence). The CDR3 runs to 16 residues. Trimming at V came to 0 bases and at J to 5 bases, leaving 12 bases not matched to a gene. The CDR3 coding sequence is TGCAGTGCTAGAGATTCCGGGAGGGCCGATGAAAACGAGCAGTACTTC. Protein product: CSARDSGRADENEQYF.

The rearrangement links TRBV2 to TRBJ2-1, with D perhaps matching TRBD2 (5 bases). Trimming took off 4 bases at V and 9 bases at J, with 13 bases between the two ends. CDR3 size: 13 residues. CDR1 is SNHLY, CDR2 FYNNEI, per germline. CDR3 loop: CASSAGSLGEQFF. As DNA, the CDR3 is TGTGCCAGCAGTGCGGGGAGTCTCGGTGAGCAGTTCTTC.

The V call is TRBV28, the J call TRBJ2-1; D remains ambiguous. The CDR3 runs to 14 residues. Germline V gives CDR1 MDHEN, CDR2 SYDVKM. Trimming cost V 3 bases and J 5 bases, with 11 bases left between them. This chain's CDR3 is CASSFYLQNNEQFF. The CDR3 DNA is TGTGCCAGCAGTTTCTATCTACAGAACAATGAGCAGTTCTTC.

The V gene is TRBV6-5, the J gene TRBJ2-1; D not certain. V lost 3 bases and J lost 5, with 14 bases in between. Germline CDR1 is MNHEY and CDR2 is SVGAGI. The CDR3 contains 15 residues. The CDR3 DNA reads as TGTGCCAGCAGTTATATGAGAGCAAGCGACAATGAGCAGTTCTTC. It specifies CASSYMRASDNEQFF.

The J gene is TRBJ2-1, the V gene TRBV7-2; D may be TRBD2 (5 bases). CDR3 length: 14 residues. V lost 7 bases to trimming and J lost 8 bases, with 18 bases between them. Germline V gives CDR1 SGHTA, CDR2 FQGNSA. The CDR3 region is CASNSGLLVDEQFF. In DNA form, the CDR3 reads TGTGCCAGCAACTCCGGACTCTTAGTCGATGAGCAGTTCTTC. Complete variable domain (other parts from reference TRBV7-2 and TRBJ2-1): GAGVSQSPSNKVTEKGKDVELRCDPISGHTALYWYRQSLGQGLEFLIYFQGNSAPDKSGLPSDRFSAERTGGSVSTLTIQRTQQEDSAVYLCASNSGLLVDEQFFGPGTRLTVL.

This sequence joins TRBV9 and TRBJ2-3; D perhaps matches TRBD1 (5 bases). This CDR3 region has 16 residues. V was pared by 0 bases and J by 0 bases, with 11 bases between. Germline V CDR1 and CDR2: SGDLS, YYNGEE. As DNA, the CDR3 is TGTGCCAGCAGCGTAGGGCAGGGCACTAGCACAGATACGCAGTATTTT. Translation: CASSVGQGTSTDTQYF. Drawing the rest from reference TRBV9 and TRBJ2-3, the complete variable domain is DSGVTQTPKHLITATGQRVTLRCSPRSGDLSVYWYQQSLDQGLQFLIQYYNGEERAKGNILERFSAQQFPDLHSELNLSSLELGDSALYFCASSVGQGTSTDTQYFGPGTRLTVL.